This T cell receptor (beta chain) was identified in a study of blood T cell repertoires in COVID-19. The overall study: The United States, Italy and Spain supplied acute and convalescent COVID-19 samples.

Germline V CDR1 and CDR2: LNHDA, SQIVND (reference sequence). This CDR3 is built from 17 residues. V was pared by 2 bases and J by 1 base, with 8 bases of the junction left unmatched. TCRdb keeps only in-frame clones here, not all; method: immunoSEQ multiplex PCR. The sample carries 95,000 to 110,000 clones, about four fifths recorded once. Sequencing was done on a sample of peripheral blood. The source is a man between 60 and 75 years old with acute or convalescent COVID-19. The rearrangement joins TRBV19 to TRBJ2-1, with TRBD2 identical over 7 bases. The CDR3 protein is CASSITSGDDSYNEQFF. The CDR3, as DNA: TGTGCCAGTAGTATAACCAGCGGGGATGATTCCTACAATGAGCAGTTCTTC.